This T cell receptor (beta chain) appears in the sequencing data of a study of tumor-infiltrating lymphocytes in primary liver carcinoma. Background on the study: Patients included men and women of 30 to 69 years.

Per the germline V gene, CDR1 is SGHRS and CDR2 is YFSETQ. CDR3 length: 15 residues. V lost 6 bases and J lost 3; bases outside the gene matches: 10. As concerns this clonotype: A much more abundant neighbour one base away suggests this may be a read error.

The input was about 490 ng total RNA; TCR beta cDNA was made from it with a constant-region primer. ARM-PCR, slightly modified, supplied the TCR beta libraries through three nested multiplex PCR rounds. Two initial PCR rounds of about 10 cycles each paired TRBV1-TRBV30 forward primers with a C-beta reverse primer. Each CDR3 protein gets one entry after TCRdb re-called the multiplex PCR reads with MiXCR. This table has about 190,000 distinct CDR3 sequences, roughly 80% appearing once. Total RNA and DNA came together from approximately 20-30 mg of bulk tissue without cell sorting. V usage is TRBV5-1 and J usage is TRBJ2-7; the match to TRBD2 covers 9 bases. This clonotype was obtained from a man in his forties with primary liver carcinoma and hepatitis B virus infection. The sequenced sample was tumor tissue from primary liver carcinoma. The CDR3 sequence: CASIFSGSPNYEQYF. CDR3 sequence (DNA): TGCGCCAGCATCTTTAGCGGGAGCCCCAACTACGAGCAGTACTTC. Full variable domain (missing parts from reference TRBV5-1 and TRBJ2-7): KAGVTQTPRYLIKTRGQQVTLSCSPISGHRSVSWYQQTPGQGLQFLFEYFSETQRNKGNFPGRFSGRQFSNSRSEMNVSTLELGDSALYLCASIFSGSPNYEQYFGPGTRLTVT.